This T cell receptor (beta chain) was recorded in a study of shared clonotypes between healthy human individuals. Study summary: A couple of women and a few men aged 18 to 49 served as donors.

Study conclusions and caveats: A few donors had about 5% of their naive CD4 clonotypes in common.

All participating donors were Caucasian adults from Nashville, Tennessee. The authors divided CD4+ cells into CD45RA+ naive and CD45RA-negative memory subsets. Germline loops: CDR1 SGHRS, CDR2 YFSETQ. V gave up 7 bases and J gave up 3 bases; unmatched junction bases: 10. This CDR3 is built from 15 residues. Using immunoSEQ multiplex PCR, the repertoire was profiled, and TCRdb retains in-frame clones only, with some absent. The sample consists of fewer than 2.5 million clones, over 85% of them appearing once. Concerning this clone: What it binds is unknown.

This chain uses TRBV5-1 with TRBJ2-7; 10 nucleotides line up with TRBD2. Sequences were obtained from naive CD4+ T cells from PBMCs. Sample subset: CD45RA+ positively selected. This receptor was obtained from a man in his late teens or twenties in good health. Some clones in this sample may be carry-over from other donors' samples. The CDR3 loop is CASGKTLAGDYEQYF. The CDR3, as DNA: TGCGCCAGCGGAAAAACGCTAGCGGGAGACTACGAGCAGTACTTC.